Sequencing of this T cell receptor (beta chain) was carried out in a study of cytomegalovirus exposure and HLA in healthy donors. This clone was seen just once. Its antigen is unknown. Study-level findings and limits: Most TCR sequences were uncommon, yet certain public TCRs appeared in many donors.

The V gene end was trimmed by 4 bases and the J gene end by 5 bases; junction bases not matched to a gene: 12. This CDR3 is built from 16 residues. Germline V gene data show CDR1 as KGHSH and CDR2 as LQKENI. Vbeta (60) and Jbeta (13) primers were used in the PCR. Assay used: immunoSEQ multiplex PCR; TCRdb lists only in-frame clones, some missing. The sample lists 200,000 to 250,000 clones; around 80% were seen once. Sequencing was performed on PBMCs. The clonotype comes from a woman aged 55-69 years in good health and CMV-seropositive. The V gene is TRBV18, the J gene TRBJ2-7; 9 nucleotides align to TRBD1. The DNA of the CDR3 is TGTGCCAGCTCACTCGATCTGGACAGGGGAGCCCACGAGCAGTACTTC. This sequence encodes CASSLDLDRGAHEQYF.